The T cell receptor (beta chain) under discussion was sequenced for a study of CD8 T cells in Susac syndrome. At the level of the study: There were about six sequenced Susac syndrome patients with active disease and fewer than 10 in remission.

This clonotype was counted between two and nine times. The CDR3 has 13 residues. Trimming left V 5 bases short and J 3 bases short, with 10 bases between. Germline V CDR1 and CDR2: MNHNS, SASEGT. Reverse transcription of 0.5 to 1 ug RNA was performed with random hexamers. immunoSEQ multiplex PCR amplified TCR beta CDR3 across 54 Vbeta, 13 Jbeta. Each CDR3 protein gets one entry after TCRdb re-called the immunoSEQ multiplex PCR reads with MiXCR. The profile shows hundreds of thousands of distinct CDR3 sequences, 94% of them singletons. Negative isolation yielded the CD8+ and CD4+ T cells, while FACS enriched the TEMRA cells.

The J gene is TRBJ1-2, the V gene TRBV6-1; D not certain. The sequenced material came from CD4+ T cells from PBMCs. The clonotype comes from a human donor with Susac syndrome. For the CDR3, the DNA is TGTGCCAGCAGTCCGCGCCCGGACTATGGCTACACCTTC. Its protein is CASSPRPDYGYTF.